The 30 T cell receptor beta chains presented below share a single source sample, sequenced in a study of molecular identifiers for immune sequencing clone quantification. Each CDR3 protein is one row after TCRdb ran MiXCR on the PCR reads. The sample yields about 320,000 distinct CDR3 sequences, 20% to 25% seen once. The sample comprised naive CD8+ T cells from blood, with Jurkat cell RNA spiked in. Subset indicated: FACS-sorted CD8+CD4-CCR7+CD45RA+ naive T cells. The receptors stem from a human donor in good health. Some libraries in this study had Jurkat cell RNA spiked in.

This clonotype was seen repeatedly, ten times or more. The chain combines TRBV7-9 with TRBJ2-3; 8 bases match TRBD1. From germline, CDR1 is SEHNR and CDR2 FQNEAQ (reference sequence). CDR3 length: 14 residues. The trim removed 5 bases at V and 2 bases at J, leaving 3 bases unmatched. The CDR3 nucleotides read TGTGCCAGCAGCCTGGACAGGGCCACAGATACGCAGTATTTT. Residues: CASSLDRATDTQYF.

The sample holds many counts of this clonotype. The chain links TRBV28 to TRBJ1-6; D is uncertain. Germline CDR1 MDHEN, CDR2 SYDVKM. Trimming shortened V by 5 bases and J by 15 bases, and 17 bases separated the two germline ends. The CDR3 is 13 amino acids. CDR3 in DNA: TGTGCCAGCAGTCGTCTCGGCAGTCCTGTCCTCCACTTT. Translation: CASSRLGSPVLHF.

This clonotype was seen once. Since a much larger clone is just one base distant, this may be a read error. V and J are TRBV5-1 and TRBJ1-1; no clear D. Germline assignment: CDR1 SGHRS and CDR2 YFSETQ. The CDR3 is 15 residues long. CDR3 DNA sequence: TGCGCCGGCAGCCTCCCAGGTTCCGGAGACACTGAAGCTTTCTTT. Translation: CAGSLPGSGDTEAFF.

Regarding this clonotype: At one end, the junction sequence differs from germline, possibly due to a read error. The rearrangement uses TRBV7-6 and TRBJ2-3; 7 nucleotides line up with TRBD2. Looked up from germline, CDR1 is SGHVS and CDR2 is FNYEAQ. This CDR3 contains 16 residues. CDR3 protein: CTSTAVGGTGTDTQYF. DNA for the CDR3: TGTACCAGCACCGCCGTGGGGGGGACGGGCACAGACACGCAGTATTTT.

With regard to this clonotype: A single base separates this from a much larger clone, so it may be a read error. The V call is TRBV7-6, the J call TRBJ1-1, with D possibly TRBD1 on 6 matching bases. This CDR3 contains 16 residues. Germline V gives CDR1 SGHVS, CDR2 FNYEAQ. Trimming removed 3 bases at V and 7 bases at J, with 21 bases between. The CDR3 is CASSFPSGPAGDEAFF. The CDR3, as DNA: TGTGCCAGCAGCTTCCCATCAGGTCCGGCAGGGGATGAAGCTTTCTTT.

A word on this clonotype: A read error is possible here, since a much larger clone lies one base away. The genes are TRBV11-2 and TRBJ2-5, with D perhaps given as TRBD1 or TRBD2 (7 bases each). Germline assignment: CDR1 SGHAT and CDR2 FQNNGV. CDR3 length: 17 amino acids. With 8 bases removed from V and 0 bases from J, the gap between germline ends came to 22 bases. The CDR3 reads CASGQGGVGAHQETQYF. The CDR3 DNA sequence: TGTGCCAGCGGCCAGGGGGGGGTCGGGGCTCACCAAGAGACCCAGTACTTC.

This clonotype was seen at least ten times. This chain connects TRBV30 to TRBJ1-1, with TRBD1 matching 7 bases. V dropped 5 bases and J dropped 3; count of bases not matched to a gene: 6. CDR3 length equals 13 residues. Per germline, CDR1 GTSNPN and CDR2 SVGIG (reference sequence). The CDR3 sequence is CAWSGGGYTEAFF. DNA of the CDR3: TGTGCCTGGTCCGGAGGGGGCTACACTGAAGCTTTCTTT.

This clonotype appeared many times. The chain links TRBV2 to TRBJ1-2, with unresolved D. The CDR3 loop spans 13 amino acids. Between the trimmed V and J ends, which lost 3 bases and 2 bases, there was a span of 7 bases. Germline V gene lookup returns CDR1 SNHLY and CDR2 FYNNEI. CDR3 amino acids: CASSDSANYGYTF. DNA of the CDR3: TGTGCCAGCAGTGATTCGGCAAACTATGGCTACACCTTC.

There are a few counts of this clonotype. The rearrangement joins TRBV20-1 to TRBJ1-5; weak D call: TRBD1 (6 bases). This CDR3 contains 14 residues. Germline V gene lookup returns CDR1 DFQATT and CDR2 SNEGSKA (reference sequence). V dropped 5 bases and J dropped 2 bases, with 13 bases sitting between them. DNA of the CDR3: TGCAGTGCTCATAGGGGGATGGGCAATCAGCCCCAGCATTTT. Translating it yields CSAHRGMGNQPQHF.

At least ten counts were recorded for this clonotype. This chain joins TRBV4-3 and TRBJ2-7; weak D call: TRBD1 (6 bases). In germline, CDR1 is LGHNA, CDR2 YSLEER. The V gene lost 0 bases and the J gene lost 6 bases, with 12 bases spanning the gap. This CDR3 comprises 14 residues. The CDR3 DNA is TGCGCCAGCAGCCAAGAGAGACAGGCCCTCGAGCAGTACTTC. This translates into CASSQERQALEQYF.

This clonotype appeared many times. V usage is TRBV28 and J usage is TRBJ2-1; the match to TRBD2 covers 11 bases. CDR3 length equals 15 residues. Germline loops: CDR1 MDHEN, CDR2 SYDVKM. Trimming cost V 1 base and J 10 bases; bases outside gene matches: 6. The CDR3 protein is CASSLSRLAGNEQFF. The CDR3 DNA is TGTGCCAGCAGTTTATCTAGACTAGCGGGAAACGAGCAGTTCTTC.

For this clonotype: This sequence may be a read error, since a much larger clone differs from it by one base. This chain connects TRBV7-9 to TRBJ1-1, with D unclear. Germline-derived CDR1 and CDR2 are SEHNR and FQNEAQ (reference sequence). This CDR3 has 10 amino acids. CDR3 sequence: CASSEPEALF. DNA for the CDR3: TGTGCCAGCAGCGAACCTGAAGCTCTCTTT.

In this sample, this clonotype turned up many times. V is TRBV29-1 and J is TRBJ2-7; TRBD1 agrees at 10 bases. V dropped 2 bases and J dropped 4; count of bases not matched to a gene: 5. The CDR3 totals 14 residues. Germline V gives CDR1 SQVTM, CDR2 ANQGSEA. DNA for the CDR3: TGCAGCGTTGAAACCGGGACAGGGGATTACGAGCAGTACTTC. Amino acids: CSVETGTGDYEQYF.

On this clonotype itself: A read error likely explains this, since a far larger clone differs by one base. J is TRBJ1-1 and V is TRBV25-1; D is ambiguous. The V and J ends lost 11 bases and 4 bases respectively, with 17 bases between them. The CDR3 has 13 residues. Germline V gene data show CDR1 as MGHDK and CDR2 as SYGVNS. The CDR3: CAGSLDWGTEAFF. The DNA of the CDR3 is TGTGCCGGCTCTTTGGACTGGGGCACTGAAGCTTTCTTT. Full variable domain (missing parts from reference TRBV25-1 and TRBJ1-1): EADIYQTPRYLVIGTGKKITLECSQTMGHDKMYWYQQDPGMELHLIHYSYGVNSTEKGDLSSESTVSRIRTEHFPLTLESARPSHTSQYLCAGSLDWGTEAFFGQGTRLTVV.

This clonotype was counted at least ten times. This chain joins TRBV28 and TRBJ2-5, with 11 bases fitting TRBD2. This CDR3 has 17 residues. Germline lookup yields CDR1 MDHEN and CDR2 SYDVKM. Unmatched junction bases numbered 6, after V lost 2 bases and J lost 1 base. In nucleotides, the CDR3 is TGTGCCAGCAGTTTACTAGCGGGAGGAAAGCGCCAAGAGACCCAGTACTTC. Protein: CASSLLAGGKRQETQYF.

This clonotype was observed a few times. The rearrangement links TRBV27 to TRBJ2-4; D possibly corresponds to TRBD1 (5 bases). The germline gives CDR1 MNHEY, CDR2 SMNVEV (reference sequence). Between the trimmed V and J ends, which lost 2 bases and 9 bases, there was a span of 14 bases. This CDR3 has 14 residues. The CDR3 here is CASSLPPQGCIQYF. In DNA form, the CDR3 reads TGTGCCAGCAGTTTACCCCCGCAGGGATGCATTCAGTACTTC.

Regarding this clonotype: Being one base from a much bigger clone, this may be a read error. The CDR3, as DNA: TGTGCCTGCGTTGGGGGACAGGGGGCTTTGAGCGAGCAGTACTTC. Translating gives CACVGGQGALSEQYF. J is TRBJ2-7 and V is TRBV28, with 12 bases lining up with TRBD1. V was pared by 11 bases and J by 6 bases, with 14 bases of the junction left unmatched. This CDR3 is 15 amino acids long. Looked up from germline, CDR1 is MDHEN and CDR2 is SYDVKM.

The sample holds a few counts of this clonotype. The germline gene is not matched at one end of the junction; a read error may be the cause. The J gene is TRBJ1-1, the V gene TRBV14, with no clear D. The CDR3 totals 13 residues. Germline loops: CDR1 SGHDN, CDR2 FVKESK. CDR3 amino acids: CARSQILGTEAFF. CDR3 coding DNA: TGTGCCAGAAGCCAAATTCTAGGCACTGAAGCTTTCTTT.

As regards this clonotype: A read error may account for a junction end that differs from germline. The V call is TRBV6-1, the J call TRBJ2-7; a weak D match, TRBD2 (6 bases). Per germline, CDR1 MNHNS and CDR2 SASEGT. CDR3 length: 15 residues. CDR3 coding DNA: TGTGCCAGCAGTGAATCGCCTAGTGTAGCTCGGGAGCGGTACTTC. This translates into CASSESPSVARERYF.

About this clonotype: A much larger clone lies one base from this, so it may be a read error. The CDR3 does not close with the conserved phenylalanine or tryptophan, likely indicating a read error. The CDR3 DNA reads TGCAGCTCGACAGGTAACGGCTATGGCTACACCTCC. Its translation: CSSTGNGYGYTS. The chain is built from TRBV29-1 and TRBJ1-2; tentatively, D is TRBD1 (6 bases). Germline CDR1 and CDR2: SQVTM and ANQGSEA. This CDR3 comprises 12 residues. V was trimmed by 8 bases and J by 4 bases, leaving 14 bases between them.

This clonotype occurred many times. CDR3: CASSQDRGGGGLNEQYF. DNA of the CDR3: TGCGCCAGCAGCCAAGATAGAGGCGGGGGGGGCCTCAACGAGCAGTACTTC. The V call is TRBV4-3, the J call TRBJ2-7, with 9 bases lining up with TRBD2. V lost 0 bases and J lost 5; bases outside the gene matches: 11. The CDR3 contains 17 residues. Germline-derived CDR1 and CDR2 are LGHNA and YSLEER.

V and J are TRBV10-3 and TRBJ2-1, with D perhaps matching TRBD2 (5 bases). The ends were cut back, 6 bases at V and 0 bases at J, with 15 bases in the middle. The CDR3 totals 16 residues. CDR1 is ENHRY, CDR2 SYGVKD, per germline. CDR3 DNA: TGTGCCATCAGCGAGAATAGCGTCCACTCCTACAATGAGCAGTTCTTC. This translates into CAISENSVHSYNEQFF.

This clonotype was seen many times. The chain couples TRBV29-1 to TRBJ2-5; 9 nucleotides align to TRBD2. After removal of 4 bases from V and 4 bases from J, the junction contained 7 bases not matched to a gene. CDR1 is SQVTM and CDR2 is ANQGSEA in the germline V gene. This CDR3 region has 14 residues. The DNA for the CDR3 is TGCAGCGTTGTAGGCGGGAGGGAGGGAGAGACCCAGTACTTC. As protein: CSVVGGREGETQYF.

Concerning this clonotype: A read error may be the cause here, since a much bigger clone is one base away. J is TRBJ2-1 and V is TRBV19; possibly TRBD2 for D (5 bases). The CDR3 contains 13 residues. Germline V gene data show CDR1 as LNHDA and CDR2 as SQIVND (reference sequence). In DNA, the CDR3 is TGTGCCGGTAGTATAGTCCTAGCCAGTGAGCAGTTCTTC. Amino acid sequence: CAGSIVLASEQFF.

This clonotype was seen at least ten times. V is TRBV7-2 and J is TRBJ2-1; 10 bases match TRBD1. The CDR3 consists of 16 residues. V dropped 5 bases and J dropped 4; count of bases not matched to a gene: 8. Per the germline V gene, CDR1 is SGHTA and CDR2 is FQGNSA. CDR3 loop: CASSPRQGALYNEQFF. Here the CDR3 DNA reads TGTGCCAGCAGCCCAAGACAGGGGGCACTATACAATGAGCAGTTCTTC.

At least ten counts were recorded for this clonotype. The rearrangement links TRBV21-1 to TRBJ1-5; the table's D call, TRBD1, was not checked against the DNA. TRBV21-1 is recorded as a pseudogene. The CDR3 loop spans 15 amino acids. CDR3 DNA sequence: TGTGCCAGCCCCGCCCGGGGTGTATTCAATCAGCCCCAGCATTTT. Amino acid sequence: CASPARGVFNQPQHF.

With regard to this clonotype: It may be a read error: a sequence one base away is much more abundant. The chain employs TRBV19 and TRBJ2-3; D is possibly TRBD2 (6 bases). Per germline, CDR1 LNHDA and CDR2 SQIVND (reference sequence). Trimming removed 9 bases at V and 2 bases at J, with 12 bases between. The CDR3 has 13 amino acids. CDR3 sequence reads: CASEEGDTDTQYF. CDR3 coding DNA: TGTGCCAGCGAGGAGGGAGACACAGATACGCAGTATTTT.

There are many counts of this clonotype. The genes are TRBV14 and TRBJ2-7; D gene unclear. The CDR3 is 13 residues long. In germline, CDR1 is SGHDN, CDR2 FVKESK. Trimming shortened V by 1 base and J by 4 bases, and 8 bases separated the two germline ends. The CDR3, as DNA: TGTGCCAGCAGCCAAGTTCAGCCGTACGAGCAGTACTTC. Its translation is CASSQVQPYEQYF. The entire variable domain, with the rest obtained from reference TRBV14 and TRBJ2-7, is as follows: EAGVTQFPSHSVIEKGQTVTLRCDPISGHDNLYWYRRVMGKEIKFLLHFVKESKQDESGMPNNRFLAERTGGTYSTLKVQPAELEDSGVYFCASSQVQPYEQYFGPGTRLTVT.

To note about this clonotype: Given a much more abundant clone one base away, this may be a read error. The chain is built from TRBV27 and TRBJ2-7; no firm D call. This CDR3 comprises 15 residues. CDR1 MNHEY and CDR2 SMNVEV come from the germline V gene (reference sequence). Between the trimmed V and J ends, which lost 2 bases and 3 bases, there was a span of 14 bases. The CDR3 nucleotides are TGTGCCAGCAGTTTACCGGTCCAGACCTACTACGAGCAGTACTTC. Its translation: CASSLPVQTYYEQYF.

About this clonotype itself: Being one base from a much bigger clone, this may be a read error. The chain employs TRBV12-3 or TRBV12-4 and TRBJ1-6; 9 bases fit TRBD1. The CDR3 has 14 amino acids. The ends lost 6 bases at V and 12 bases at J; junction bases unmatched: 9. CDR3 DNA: TGTGCCAGCAGCCAGGGGGACAGGGCTTTACCCCTCCACTTT. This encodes CASSQGDRALPLHF.